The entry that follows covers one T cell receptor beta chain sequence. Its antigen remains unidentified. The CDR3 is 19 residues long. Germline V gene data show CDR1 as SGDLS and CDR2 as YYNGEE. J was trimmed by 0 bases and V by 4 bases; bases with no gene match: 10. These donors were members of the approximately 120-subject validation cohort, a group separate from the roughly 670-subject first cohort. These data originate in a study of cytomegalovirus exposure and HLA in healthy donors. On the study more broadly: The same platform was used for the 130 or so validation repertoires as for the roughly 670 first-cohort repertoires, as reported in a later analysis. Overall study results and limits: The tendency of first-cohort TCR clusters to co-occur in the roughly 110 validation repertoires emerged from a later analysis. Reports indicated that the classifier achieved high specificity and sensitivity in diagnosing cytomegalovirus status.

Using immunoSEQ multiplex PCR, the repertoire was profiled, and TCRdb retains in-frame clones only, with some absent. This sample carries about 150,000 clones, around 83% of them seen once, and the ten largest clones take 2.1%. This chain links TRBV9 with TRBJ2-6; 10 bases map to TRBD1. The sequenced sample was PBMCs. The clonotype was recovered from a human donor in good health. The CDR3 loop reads CASSPWTGGIISGANVLTF. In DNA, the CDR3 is TGTGCCAGCAGCCCTTGGACAGGGGGTATTATCTCTGGGGCCAACGTCCTGACTTTC.